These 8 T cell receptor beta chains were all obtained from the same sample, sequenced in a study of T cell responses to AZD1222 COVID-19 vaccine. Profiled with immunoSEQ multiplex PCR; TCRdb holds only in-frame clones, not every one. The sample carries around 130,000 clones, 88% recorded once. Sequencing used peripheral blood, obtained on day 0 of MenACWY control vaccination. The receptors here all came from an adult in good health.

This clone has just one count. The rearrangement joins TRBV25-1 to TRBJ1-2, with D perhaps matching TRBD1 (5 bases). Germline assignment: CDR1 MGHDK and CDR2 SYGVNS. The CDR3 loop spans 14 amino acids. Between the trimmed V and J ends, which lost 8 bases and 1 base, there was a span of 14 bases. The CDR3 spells CASGKMTDNYGYTF. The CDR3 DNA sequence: TGTGCCAGCGGAAAGATGACAGATAACTATGGCTACACCTTC.

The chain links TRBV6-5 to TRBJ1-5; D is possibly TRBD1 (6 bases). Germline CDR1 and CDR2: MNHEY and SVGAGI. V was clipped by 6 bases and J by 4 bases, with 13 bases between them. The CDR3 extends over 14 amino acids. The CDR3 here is CASSSPDRNQPQHF. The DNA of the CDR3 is TGTGCCAGCAGCTCCCCGGACAGAAATCAGCCCCAGCATTTT.

CDR3 in DNA: TGTGCCAGCAGACCTAAGACCCGGACTAGCGGGAGACCCGGGGAGCTGTTTTTT. Encoded protein: CASRPKTRTSGRPGELFF. The J gene is TRBJ2-2, the V gene TRBV7-9; 13 nucleotides agree with TRBD2. The CDR3 loop spans 18 amino acids. Trimming at V came to 6 bases and at J to 6 bases, leaving 13 bases not matched to a gene. Germline CDR1 is SEHNR and CDR2 is FQNEAQ (reference sequence).

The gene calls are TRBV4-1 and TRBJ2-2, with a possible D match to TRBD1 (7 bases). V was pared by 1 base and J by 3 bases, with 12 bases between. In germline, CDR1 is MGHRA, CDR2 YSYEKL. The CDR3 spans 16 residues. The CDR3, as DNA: TGCGCCAGCAGCCAAGGGGACAGCGGGTACACCGGGGAGCTGTTTTTT. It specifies CASSQGDSGYTGELFF.

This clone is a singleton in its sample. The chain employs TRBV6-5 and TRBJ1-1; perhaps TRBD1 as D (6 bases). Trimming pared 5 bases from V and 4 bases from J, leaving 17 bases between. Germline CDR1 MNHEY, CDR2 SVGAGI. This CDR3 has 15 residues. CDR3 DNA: TGTGCCAGCAGTCGACAGGTCCAGGGAAGCACTGAAGCTTTCTTT. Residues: CASSRQVQGSTEAFF.

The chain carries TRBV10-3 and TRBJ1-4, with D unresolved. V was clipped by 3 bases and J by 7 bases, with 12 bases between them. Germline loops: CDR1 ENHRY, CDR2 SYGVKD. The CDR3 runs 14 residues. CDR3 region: CAISDVAAGEKLFF. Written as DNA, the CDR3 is TGTGCCATCAGTGATGTGGCCGCCGGTGAAAAACTGTTTTTT.

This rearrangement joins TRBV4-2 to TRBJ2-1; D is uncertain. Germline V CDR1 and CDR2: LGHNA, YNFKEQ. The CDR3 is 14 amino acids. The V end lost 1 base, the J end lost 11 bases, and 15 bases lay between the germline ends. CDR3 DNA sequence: TGTGCCAGCAGCCAAGTTCCGCGCCTGATCAAGCAGTTCTTC. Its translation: CASSQVPRLIKQFF.

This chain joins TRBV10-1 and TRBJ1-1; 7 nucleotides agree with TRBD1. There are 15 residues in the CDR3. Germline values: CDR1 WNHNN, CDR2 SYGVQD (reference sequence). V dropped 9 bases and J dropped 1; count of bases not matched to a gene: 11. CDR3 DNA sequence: TGCGCCAGTCCCAGACCACACAGGGGGAACACTGAAGCTTTCTTT. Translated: CASPRPHRGNTEAFF.